The present T cell receptor (beta chain) was sequenced within a study of T cell responses to AZD1222 COVID-19 vaccine. Looked up from germline, CDR1 is SGHDN and CDR2 is FVKESK. The CDR3 loop spans 15 amino acids. V was trimmed by 1 base and J by 11 bases, leaving 20 bases between them. The assay was immunoSEQ multiplex PCR, and TCRdb's table has in-frame clones only and misses some. The sample yields 140,000 or so clones, roughly 86% seen once. The chain has TRBV14 and TRBJ2-5, with a possible D match to TRBD2 (6 bases). The clonotype was recovered from an adult who received the AZD1222 COVID-19 vaccine. The sequencing here drew on peripheral blood, taken 28 days after the second AZD1222 dose. CDR3 sequence: CASSQVGREPTKQYF. In nucleotides, the CDR3 is TGTGCCAGCAGCCAAGTGGGTCGGGAGCCTACGAAGCAGTACTTC.